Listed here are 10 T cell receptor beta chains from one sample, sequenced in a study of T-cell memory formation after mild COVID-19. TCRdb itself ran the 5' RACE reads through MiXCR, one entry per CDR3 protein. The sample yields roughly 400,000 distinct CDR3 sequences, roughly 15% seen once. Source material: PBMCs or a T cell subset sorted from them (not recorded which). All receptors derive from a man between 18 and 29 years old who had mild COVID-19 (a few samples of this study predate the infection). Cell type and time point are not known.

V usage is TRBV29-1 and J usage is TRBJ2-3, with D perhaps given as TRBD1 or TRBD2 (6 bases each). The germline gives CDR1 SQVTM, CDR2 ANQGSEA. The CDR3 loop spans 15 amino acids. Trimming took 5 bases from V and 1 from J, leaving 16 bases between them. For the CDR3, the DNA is TGCAGCGTTCAGTACGGGGGCCGCGGCACAGATACGCAGTATTTT. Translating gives CSVQYGGRGTDTQYF.

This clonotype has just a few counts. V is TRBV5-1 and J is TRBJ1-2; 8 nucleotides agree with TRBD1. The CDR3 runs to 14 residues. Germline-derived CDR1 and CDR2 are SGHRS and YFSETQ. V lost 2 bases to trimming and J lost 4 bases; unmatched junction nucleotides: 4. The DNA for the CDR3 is TGCGCCAGCAGCTTTACAGGGGGGACCTATGGCTACACCTTC. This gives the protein CASSFTGGTYGYTF. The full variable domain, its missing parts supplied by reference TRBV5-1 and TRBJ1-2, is KAGVTQTPRYLIKTRGQQVTLSCSPISGHRSVSWYQQTPGQGLQFLFEYFSETQRNKGNFPGRFSGRQFSNSRSEMNVSTLELGDSALYLCASSFTGGTYGYTFGSGTRLTVV.

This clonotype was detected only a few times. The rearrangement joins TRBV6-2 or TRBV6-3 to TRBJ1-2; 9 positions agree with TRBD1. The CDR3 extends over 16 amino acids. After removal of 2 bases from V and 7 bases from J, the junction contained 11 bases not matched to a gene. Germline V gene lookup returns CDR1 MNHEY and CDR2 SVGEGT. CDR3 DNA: TGTGCCAGCAGTTACAGACGGGGACAGGGATCGCGTGGCTACACCTTC. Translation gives CASSYRRGQGSRGYTF.

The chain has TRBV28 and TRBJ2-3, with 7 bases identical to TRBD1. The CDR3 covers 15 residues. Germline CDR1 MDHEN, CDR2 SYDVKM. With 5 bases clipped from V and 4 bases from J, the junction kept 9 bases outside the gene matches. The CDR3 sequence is CASSPIDRVADTQYF. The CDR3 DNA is TGTGCCAGCAGTCCCATCGACAGGGTGGCAGATACGCAGTATTTT. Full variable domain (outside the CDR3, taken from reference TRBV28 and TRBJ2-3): DVKVTQSSRYLVKRTGEKVFLECVQDMDHENMFWYRQDPGLGLRLIYFSYDVKMKEKGDIPEGYSVSREKKERFSLILESASTNQTSMYLCASSPIDRVADTQYFGPGTRLTVL.

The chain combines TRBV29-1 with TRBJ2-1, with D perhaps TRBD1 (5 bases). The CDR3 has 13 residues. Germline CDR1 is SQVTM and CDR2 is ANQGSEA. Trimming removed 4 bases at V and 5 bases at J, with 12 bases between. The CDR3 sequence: CSVGQGEDNEQFF. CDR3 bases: TGCAGCGTTGGCCAGGGTGAGGACAATGAGCAGTTCTTC.

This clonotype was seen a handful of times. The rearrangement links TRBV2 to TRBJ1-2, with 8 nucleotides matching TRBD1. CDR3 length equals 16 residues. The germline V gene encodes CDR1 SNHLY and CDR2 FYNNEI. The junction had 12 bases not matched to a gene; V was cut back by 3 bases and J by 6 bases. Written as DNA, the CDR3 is TGTGCCAGCAGTGATTATGCAGGGGGCGGGTTGGATGGCTACACCTTC. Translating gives CASSDYAGGGLDGYTF.

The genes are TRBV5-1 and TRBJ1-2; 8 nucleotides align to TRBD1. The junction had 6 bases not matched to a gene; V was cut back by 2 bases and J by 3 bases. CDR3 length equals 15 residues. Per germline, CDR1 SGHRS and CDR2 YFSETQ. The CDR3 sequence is CASSFGGQGHYGYTF. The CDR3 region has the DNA TGCGCCAGCAGCTTTGGCGGACAGGGACACTATGGCTACACCTTC.

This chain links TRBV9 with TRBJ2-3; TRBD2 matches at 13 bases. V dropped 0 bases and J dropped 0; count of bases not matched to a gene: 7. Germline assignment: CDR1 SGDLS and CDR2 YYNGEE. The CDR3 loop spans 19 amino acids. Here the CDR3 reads CASSVAGTSGASSTDTQYF. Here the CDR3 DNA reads TGTGCCAGCAGCGTAGCCGGGACTAGCGGGGCCTCTAGCACAGATACGCAGTATTTT.

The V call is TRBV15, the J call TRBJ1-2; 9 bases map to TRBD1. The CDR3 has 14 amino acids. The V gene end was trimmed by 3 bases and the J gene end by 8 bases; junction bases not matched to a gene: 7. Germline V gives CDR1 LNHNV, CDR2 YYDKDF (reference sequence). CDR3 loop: CATSRSGTGNGYTF. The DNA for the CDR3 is TGTGCCACCAGCAGGTCCGGGACAGGGAACGGCTACACCTTC.

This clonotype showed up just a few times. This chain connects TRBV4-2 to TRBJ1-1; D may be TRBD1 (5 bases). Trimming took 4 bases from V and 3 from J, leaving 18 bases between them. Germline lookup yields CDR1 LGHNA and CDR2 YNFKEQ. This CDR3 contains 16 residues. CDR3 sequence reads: CASSPFKGLEDTEAFF. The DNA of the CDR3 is TGTGCCAGCAGCCCATTCAAGGGGTTAGAGGACACTGAAGCTTTCTTT.